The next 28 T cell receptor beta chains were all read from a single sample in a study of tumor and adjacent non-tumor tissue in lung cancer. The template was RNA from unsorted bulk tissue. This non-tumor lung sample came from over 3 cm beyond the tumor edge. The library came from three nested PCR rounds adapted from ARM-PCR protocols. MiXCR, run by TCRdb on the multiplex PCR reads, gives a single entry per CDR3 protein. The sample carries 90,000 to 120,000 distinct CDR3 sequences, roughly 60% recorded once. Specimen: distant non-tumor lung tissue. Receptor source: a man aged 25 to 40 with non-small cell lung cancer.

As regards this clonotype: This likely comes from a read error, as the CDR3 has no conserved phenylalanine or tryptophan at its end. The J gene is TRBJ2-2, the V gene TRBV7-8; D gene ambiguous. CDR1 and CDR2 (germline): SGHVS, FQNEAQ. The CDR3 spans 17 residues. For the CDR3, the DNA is TGTGCCAGCAGCTTAGTAGGACGGTATTCGAACACCTGGGAGCTGTTTATT. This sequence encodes CASSLVGRYSNTWELFI.

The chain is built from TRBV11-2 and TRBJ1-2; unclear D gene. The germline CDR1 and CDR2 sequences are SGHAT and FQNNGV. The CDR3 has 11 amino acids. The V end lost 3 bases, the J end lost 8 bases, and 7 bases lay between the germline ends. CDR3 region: CASSFSGGYTF. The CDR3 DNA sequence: TGTGCCAGCAGCTTCTCGGGGGGCTACACCTTC.

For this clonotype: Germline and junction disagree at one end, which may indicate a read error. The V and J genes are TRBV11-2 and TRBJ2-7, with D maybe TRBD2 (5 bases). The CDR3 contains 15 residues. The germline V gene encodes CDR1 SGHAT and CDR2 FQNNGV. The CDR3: CARSRDYGSNYGQYF. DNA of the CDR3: TGTGCCCGCAGTAGGGATTATGGGAGCAACTATGGGCAGTACTTC. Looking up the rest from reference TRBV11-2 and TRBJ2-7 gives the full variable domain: EAGVAQSPRYKIIEKRQSVAFWCNPISGHATLYWYQQILGQGPKLLIQFQNNGVVDDSQLPKDRFSAERLKGVDSTLKIQPAKLEDSAVYLCARSRDYGSNYGQYFGPGTRLTVT.

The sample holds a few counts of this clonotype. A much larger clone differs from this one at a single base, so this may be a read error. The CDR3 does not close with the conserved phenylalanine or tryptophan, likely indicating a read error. The CDR3 loop is CASSFVISGEETQYL. The CDR3, as DNA: TGTGCCAGCAGTTTCGTAATAAGCGGAGAGGAGACCCAGTACCTC. This sequence joins TRBV12-3 or TRBV12-4 and TRBJ2-5; D perhaps matches TRBD2 (5 bases). The CDR3 has 15 amino acids. Trimming left V 3 bases short and J 5 bases short, with 16 bases between.

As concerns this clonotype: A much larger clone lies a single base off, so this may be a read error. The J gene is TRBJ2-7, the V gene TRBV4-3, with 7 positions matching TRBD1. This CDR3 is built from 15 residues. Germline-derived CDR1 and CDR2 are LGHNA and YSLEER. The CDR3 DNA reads TGCGCCAGCATCCAAGGGACAGCGTACACCTACGAGCAGTACTTC. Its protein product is CASIQGTAYTYEQYF.

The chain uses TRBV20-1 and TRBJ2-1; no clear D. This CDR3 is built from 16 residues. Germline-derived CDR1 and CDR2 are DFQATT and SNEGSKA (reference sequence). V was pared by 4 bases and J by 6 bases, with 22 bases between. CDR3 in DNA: TGCAGTGCTACAGATGTTGTGGTAATTGTATTCAATGAGCAGTTCTTC. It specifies CSATDVVVIVFNEQFF.

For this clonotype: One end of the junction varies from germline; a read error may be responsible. This CDR3 reads CASNSPIGEKISYNERFF. The CDR3 coding sequence is TGTGCCAGCAATTCCCCCATAGGGGAGAAGATCTCCTACAATGAGCGGTTCTTC. The chain uses TRBV28 and TRBJ2-1; D may correspond to TRBD1 or TRBD2 (5 bases each). Germline loops: CDR1 MDHEN, CDR2 SYDVKM. CDR3 length: 18 residues.

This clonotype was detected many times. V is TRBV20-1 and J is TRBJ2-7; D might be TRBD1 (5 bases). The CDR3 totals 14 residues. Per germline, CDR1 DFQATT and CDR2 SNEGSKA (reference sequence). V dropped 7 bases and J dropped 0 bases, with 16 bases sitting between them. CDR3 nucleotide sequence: TGCAGTGTCCCCGCCACAGGCAACTCCTACGAGCAGTACTTC. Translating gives CSVPATGNSYEQYF.

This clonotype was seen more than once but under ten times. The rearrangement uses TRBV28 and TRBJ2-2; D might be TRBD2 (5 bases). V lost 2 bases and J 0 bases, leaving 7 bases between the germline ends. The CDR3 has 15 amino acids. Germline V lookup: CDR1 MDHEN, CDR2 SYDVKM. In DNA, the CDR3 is TGTGCCAGCAGTTTAGGACTTTCGAACACCGGGGAGCTGTTTTTT. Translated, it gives CASSLGLSNTGELFF.

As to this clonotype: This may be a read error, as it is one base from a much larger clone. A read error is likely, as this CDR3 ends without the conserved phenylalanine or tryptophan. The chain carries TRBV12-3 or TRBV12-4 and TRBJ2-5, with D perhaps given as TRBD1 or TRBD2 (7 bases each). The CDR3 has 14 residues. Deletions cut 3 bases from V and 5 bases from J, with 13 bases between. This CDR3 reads CASSFFQGGETQYL. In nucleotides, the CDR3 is TGTGCCAGCAGTTTTTTTCAGGGGGGGGAGACCCAGTACTTA.

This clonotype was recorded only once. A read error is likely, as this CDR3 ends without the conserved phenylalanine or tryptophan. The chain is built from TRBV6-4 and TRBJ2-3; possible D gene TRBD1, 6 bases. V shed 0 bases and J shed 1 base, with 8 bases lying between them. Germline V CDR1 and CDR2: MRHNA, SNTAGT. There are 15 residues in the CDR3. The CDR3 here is CASSDSGQGTDTQYV. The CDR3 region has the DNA TGTGCCAGCAGTGACTCGGGACAAGGCACAGATACGCAGTATGTA.

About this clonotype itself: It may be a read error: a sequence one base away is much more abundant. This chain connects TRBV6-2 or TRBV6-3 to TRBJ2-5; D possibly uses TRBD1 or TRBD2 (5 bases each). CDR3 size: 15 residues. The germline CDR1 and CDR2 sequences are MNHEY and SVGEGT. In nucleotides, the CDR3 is TGTGCCAGCAGCCCGGGACGGAGGCAGGGAGAGATCCAGTACTTC. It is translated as CASSPGRRQGEIQYF.

The CDR3: CASSLVPTVYGYTF. The CDR3 DNA sequence: TGTGCCAGCAGCTTAGTGCCGACAGTCTATGGCTACACCTTC. The V and J genes are TRBV11-2 and TRBJ1-2; weak D call: TRBD1 (5 bases). The CDR3 runs 14 residues. V was trimmed by 1 base and J by 4 bases, leaving 10 bases between them. The V gene's germline CDR1 is SGHAT and CDR2 FQNNGV.

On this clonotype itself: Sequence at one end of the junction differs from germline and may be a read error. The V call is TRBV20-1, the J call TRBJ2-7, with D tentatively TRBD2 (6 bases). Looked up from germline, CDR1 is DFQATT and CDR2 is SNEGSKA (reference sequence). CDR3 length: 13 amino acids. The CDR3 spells CSASLGGAYEHYF. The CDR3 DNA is TGCAGTGCTAGCCTAGGCGGGGCCTACGAGCATTACTTC.

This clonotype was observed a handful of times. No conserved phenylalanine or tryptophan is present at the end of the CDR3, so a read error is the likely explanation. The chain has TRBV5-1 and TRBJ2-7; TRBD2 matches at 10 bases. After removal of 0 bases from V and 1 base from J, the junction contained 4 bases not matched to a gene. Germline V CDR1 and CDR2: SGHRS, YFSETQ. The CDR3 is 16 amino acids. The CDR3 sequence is CASSLELAGTSYEQYL. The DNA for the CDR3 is TGCGCCAGCAGCTTGGAACTAGCGGGGACATCCTACGAGCAGTACCTC.

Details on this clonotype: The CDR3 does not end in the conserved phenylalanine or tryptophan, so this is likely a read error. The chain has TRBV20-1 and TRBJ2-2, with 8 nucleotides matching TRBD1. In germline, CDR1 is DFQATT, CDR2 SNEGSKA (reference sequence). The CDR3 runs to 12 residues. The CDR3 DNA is TGCGGCGCACAGGGGGACACCGGGGAGCTGTTTTGT. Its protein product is CGAQGDTGELFC.

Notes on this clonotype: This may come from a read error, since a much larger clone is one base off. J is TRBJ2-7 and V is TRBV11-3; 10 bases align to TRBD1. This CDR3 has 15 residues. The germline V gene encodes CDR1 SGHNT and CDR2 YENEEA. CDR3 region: CTSGQAGTGAYEQYF. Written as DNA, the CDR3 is TGTACCAGCGGCCAGGCCGGGACAGGGGCCTACGAGCAGTACTTC. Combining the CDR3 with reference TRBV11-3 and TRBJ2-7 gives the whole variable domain EAGVVQSPRYKIIEKKQPVAFWCNPISGHNTLYWYLQNLGQGPELLIRYENEEAVDDSQLPKDRFSAERLKGVDSTLKIQPAELGDSAVYLCTSGQAGTGAYEQYFGPGTRLTVT.

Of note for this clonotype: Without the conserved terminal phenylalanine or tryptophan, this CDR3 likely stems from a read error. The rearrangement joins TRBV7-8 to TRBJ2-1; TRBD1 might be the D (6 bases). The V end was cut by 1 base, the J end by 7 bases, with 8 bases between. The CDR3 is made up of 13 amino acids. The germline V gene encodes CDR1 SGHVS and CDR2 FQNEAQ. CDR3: CASSLGGLNEQFL. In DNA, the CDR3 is TGTGCCAGCAGCTTAGGGGGGCTAAATGAGCAGTTCCTC.

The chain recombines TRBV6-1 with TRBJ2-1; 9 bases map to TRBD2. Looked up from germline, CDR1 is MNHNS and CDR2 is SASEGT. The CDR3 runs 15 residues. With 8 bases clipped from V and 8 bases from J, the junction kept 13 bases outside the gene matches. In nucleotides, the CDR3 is TGTGCCAGCGAGAGGAGGACTAGCGTGATCGATGAGCAGTTCTTC. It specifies CASERRTSVIDEQFF.

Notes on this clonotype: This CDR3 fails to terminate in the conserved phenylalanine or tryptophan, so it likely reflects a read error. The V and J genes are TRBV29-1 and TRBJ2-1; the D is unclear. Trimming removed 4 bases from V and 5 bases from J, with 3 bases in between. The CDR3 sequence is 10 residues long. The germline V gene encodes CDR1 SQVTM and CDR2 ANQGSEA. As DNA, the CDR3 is TGCAGCGTTGGACACAATGAGCAGTTCTTA. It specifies CSVGHNEQFL.

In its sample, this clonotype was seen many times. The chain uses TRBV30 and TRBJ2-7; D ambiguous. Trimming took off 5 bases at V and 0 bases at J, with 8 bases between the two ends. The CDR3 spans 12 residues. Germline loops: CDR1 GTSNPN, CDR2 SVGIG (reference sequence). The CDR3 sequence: CAWAGSSYEQYF. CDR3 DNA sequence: TGTGCCTGGGCCGGAAGCTCCTACGAGCAGTACTTC.

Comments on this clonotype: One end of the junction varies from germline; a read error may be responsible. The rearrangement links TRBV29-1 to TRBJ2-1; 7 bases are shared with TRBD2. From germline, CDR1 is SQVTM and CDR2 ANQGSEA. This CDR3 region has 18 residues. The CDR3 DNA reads TGCAGCGTTGAGCCCCCTGGGCTAGCGGAGGGCTCCTATAATGAGCAGTTCTTC. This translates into CSVEPPGLAEGSYNEQFF.

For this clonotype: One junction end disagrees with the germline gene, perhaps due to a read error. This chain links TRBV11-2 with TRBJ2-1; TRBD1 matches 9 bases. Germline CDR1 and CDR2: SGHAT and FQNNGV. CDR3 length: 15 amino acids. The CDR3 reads CACSLRDRAYNERLF. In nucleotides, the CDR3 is TGTGCCTGCAGCCTCCGGGACAGGGCCTACAATGAGCGGTTATTC.

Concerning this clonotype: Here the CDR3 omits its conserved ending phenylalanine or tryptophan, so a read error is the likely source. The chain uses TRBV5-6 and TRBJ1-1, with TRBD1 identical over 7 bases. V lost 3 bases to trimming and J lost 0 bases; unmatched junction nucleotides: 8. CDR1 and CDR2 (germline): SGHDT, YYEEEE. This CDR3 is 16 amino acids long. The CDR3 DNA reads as TGTGCCAGCAGCTACGGGACAGACCTCATGAACACTGAAGCTTTCTTA. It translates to CASSYGTDLMNTEAFL.

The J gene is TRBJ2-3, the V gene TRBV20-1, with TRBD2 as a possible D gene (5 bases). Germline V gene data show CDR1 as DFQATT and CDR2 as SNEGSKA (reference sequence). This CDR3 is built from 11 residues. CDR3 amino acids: CIPEGTDTQYF. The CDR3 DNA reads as TGCATTCCCGAGGGTACAGATACGCAGTATTTT.

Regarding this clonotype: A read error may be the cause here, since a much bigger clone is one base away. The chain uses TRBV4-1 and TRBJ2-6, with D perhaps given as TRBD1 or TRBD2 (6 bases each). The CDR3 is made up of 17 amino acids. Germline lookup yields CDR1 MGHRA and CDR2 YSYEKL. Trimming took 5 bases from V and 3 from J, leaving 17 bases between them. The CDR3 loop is CASSGPGALDGANVLTF. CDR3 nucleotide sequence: TGCGCCAGCAGCGGACCGGGGGCCCTGGATGGGGCCAACGTCCTGACTTTC.

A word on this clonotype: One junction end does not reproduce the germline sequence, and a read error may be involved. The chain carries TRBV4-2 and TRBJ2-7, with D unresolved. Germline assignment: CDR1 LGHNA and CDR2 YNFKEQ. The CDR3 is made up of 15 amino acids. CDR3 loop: CAISQDSGRPNVQYF. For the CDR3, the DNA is TGTGCCATCAGCCAAGATTCCGGGCGACCAAACGTGCAGTACTTC.

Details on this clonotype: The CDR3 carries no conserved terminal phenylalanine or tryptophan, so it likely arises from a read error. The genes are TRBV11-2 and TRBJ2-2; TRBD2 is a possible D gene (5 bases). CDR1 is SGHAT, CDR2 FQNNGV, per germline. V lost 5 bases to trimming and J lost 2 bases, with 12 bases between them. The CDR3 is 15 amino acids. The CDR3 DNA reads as TGTGCCAGCAGCCTTAGCGTGAGTAACACCGGGGAGCTGTTTCTT. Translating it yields CASSLSVSNTGELFL.